This T cell receptor beta chain was sequenced during a study of T cells in Graves' hyperthyroidism and ophthalmopathy. Losses at the gene ends were 3 bases for V and 0 bases for J; bases not matched to a gene: 6. The CDR3 consists of 16 residues. CDR1 and CDR2 from the germline V gene are LNHDA and SQIVND (reference sequence). RNA transcripts gave rise to amplified TCR beta CDR3 regions. The primer set for the first-round RT-PCR of the TCR CDR3 was HTBI. TCRdb independently ran MiXCR on the multiplex PCR reads; one entry per CDR3 protein. The sample records around 400,000 distinct CDR3 sequences, about 25% being singletons.

This sequence was found in a man aged 50-60 years with Graves' hyperthyroidism. This chain uses TRBV19 with TRBJ1-1; 8 bases agree with TRBD1. The sample was blood. For the CDR3, the DNA is TGTGCCAGTAGTATTTACCCAGGGGGCCTGAACACTGAAGCTTTCTTT. Translated, it gives CASSIYPGGLNTEAFF.